This TCR beta chain comes out of a study of T cells after yellow fever vaccination. The wider study: SMART-Seq v4 Ultra Low Input prepared the low-cell-number fractions.

Overall study findings and caveats: Though it reached lower strength, the secondary response hit its peak faster, day 5 versus 15. Clonotypes shared by both compartments, CD4 and CD8, made up a small share.

Deletions cut 2 bases from V and 2 bases from J, with 9 bases between. The germline gives CDR1 SGDLS, CDR2 YYNGEE. The length of the CDR3 is 14 residues. This clonotype was detected a few times. Its antigen is as yet unknown. By 5'RACE template switching, TCR cDNA was produced, with a universal primer site and UMIs added in the process. TCRdb called the 5' RACE reads again in MiXCR, with one record for every CDR3 protein. The table has 450,000 to 600,000 distinct CDR3 sequences, roughly 17% seen once. The genes are TRBV9 and TRBJ2-3; a possible D gene is TRBD1 (6 bases). This receptor was obtained from a man between 18 and 35 years old who received the YFV17D yellow fever vaccine. Sequences were derived from PBMCs, sampled 5 to 6 days after the first yellow fever vaccination. The CDR3 loop is CASSVTGTTDTQYF. The DNA for the CDR3 is TGTGCCAGCAGCGTTACAGGGACCACAGATACGCAGTATTTT.